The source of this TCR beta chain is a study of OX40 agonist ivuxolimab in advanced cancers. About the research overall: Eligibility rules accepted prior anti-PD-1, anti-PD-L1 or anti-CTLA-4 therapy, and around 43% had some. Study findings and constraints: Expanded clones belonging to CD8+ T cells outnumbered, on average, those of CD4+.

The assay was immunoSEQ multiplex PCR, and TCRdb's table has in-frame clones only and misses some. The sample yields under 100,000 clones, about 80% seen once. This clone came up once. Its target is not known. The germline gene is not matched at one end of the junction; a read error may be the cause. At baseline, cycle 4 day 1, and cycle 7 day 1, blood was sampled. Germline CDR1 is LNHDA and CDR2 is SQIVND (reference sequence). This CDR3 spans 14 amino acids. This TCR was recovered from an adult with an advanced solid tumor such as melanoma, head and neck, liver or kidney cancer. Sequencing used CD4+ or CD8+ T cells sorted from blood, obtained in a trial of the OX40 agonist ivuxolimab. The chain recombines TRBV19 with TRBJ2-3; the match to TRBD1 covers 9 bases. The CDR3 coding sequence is TGTGCCAGTAGTTTTCCAACCGGGACAGGGATAATAGAGTTT. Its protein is CASSFPTGTGIIEF.